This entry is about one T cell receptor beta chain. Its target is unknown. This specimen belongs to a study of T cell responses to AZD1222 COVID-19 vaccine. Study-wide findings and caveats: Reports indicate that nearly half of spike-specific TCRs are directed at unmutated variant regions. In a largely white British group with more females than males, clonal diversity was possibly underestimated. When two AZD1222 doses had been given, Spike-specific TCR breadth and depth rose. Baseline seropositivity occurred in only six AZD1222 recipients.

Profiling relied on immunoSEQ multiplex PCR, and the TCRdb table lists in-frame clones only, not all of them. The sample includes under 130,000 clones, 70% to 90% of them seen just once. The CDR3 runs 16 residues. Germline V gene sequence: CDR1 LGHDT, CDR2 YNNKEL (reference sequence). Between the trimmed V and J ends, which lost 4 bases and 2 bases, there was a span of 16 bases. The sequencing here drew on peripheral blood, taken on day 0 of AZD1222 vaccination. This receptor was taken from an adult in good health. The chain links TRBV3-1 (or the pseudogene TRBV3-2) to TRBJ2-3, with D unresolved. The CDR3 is CASSLTGPRDTDTQYF. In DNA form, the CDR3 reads TGTGCCAGCAGCCTGACCGGGCCTAGAGACACAGATACGCAGTATTTT.